These 9 T cell receptor beta chains were all obtained from the same sample, sequenced in a study of T cells in Graves' hyperthyroidism and ophthalmopathy. The CDR3 regions of TCR beta were amplified from RNA transcripts. An initial round of RT-PCR targeting the TCR CDR3 relied on the HTBI primer set. TCRdb analysed the multiplex PCR reads with MiXCR anew, one entry per CDR3 protein. The data contain 600,000 or so distinct CDR3 sequences, over 12% of them singletons. Sequences were obtained from blood. The receptors come from a woman between 18 and 29 years old with Graves' ophthalmopathy.

This clonotype was seen ten or more times. This chain connects TRBV24-1 to TRBJ2-1; 9 nucleotides agree with TRBD1. CDR3 length: 15 residues. Per germline, CDR1 KGHDR and CDR2 SFDVKD. Trimming cost V 2 bases and J 8 bases; bases outside gene matches: 6. CDR3 sequence (DNA): TGTGCCACCAGTGATTCGACAGGGGGGGTCTATGAGCAGTTCTTC. Its translation: CATSDSTGGVYEQFF.

Many counts were recorded for this clonotype. V is TRBV24-1 and J is TRBJ2-3, with 8 nucleotides matching TRBD1. Germline V lookup: CDR1 KGHDR, CDR2 SFDVKD. Losses at the gene ends were 8 bases for V and 0 bases for J; bases not matched to a gene: 6. The CDR3 has 15 amino acids. CDR3 region: CATKAGGYSTDTQYF. In nucleotides, the CDR3 is TGTGCCACCAAGGCAGGGGGCTATAGCACAGATACGCAGTATTTT.

This clonotype was counted between two and nine times. A much larger clone is a single base away; this may be a read error. The rearrangement uses TRBV12-3 or TRBV12-4 and TRBJ2-7; weak D call: TRBD1 (6 bases). V gave up 8 bases and J gave up 1 base, with 18 bases separating them. The CDR3 sequence is 15 residues long. The CDR3: CASAPKNRVSYEQYF. CDR3 DNA: TGTGCCAGCGCCCCTAAGAACAGGGTGTCCTACGAGCAGTACTTC.

This clonotype was recorded many times. The CDR3 spells CASSPRDTTRWYGYTF. In DNA form, the CDR3 reads TGTGCCAGCAGCCCCCGGGACACCACCCGGTGGTATGGCTACACCTTC. The gene calls are TRBV7-2 and TRBJ1-2; tentative D call: TRBD1 (6 bases). With 5 bases removed from V and 5 bases from J, the gap between germline ends came to 21 bases. The CDR3 extends over 16 amino acids. CDR1 and CDR2 (germline): SGHTA, FQGNSA. The full variable domain, completed using reference TRBV7-2 and TRBJ1-2, is GAGVSQSPSNKVTEKGKDVELRCDPISGHTALYWYRQSLGQGLEFLIYFQGNSAPDKSGLPSDRFSAERTGGSVSTLTIQRTQQEDSAVYLCASSPRDTTRWYGYTFGSGTRLTVV.

This clonotype was detected only a few times. The chain carries TRBV18 and TRBJ2-7; 8 bases line up with TRBD2. This CDR3 has 15 amino acids. Germline V lookup: CDR1 KGHSH, CDR2 LQKENI. Trimming removed 3 bases from V and 2 bases from J; junction bases left unmatched: 6. The CDR3 reads CASSPRSGSPYEQYF. In DNA form, the CDR3 reads TGTGCCAGCTCACCGCGCAGCGGGAGCCCCTACGAGCAGTACTTC.

This clonotype was seen only a few times. The V and J genes are TRBV20-1 and TRBJ1-3, with D possibly matching TRBD1 (6 bases). CDR3 length: 18 amino acids. Germline V gene data show CDR1 as DFQATT and CDR2 as SNEGSKA (reference sequence). The V end was cut by 0 bases, the J end by 4 bases, with 22 bases between. CDR3 protein: CSARDVPGRSGVGNTIYF. CDR3 coding DNA: TGCAGTGCTAGAGATGTCCCTGGCCGATCAGGGGTCGGAAACACCATATATTTT.

This clonotype was found many times. The rearrangement uses TRBV3-1 and TRBJ2-3, with D perhaps matching TRBD1 (5 bases). Germline lookup yields CDR1 LGHDT and CDR2 YNNKEL (reference sequence). CDR3 length: 17 amino acids. V lost 0 bases and J 5 bases, leaving 18 bases between the germline ends. The CDR3: CASSQDPVQGGQDTQYF. The CDR3 DNA sequence: TGTGCCAGCAGCCAAGATCCCGTTCAGGGTGGTCAAGATACGCAGTATTTT.

The chain links TRBV7-9 to TRBJ2-2; 9 bases are a match to TRBD2. CDR1 SEHNR and CDR2 FQNEAQ come from the germline V gene (reference sequence). The junction had 9 bases not matched to a gene; V was cut back by 5 bases and J by 14 bases. The CDR3 sequence is 13 residues long. CDR3 loop: CASSAAGGPGLFF. CDR3 sequence (DNA): TGTGCCAGCAGCGCCGCGGGGGGGCCGGGACTGTTTTTT. The full variable domain, its missing parts supplied by reference TRBV7-9 and TRBJ2-2, is DTGVSQNPRHKITKRGQNVTFRCDPISEHNRLYWYRQTLGQGPEFLTYFQNEAQLEKSRLLSDRFSAERPKGSFSTLEIQRTEQGDSAMYLCASSAAGGPGLFFGEGSRLTVL.

On this clonotype: A clone one base away is much larger, so this may be a read error. The chain uses TRBV20-1 and TRBJ2-7; D not resolved. CDR3 size: 15 residues. Germline V lookup: CDR1 DFQATT, CDR2 SNEGSKA (reference sequence). Written as DNA, the CDR3 is TGCAGTGCTCACCCTTCTACCCAAAAACCCTACGAGCAGCACTTC. It specifies CSAHPSTQKPYEQHF.